The clone carrying this T cell receptor beta chain was detected only once. The CDR3 has 16 amino acids. The ends lost 3 bases at V and 3 bases at J; junction bases unmatched: 6. The germline gives CDR1 LGHNA, CDR2 YNFKEQ. The sample comes from a study of blood T cell repertoires in COVID-19. Study at large: Both acute and convalescent COVID-19 samples were obtained from the United States, Italy and Spain. PBMCs, B-cell-depleted T cells, or T cells were the source of the cDNA or gDNA that made up the material.

How the authors handled the data: Amplifying reference gene primers gave estimates of nucleated cell counts. Profiling relied on immunoSEQ multiplex PCR, and the TCRdb table lists in-frame clones only, not all of them. That table is the source of V, J and clone size, and D and trimming were worked out from the DNA. The sample shows hundreds of thousands of clones, approximately 89% of them seen only once. Patients in Seattle were enrolled during active infection, then followed longitudinally. The chain combines TRBV4-2 with TRBJ1-4; 8 bases match TRBD1. Specimen: peripheral blood. This TCR was sampled from a woman in her twenties or thirties with COVID-19, enrolled during active disease. The CDR3 DNA reads as TGTGCCAGCAGCCACGACCCGGGACAGGCTAATGAAAAACTGTTTTTT. This translates into CASSHDPGQANEKLFF.